The 21 T cell receptor beta chains reported below all come from one sample, sequenced in a study of T cell repertoires in cytomegalovirus infection. TCRdb independently ran MiXCR on the reads; one entry per CDR3 protein. The sample shows about half a million distinct CDR3 sequences, under 55% of them seen only once. These TCRs are of unknown antigen specificity. This specimen was cultured PBMCs, taken from culture after CMV antigen stimulation. These receptor sequences come from a human donor in good health (CMV status not recorded). Some clones in this sample may be carry-over from other donors' samples.

The chain recombines TRBV2 with TRBJ2-2; D perhaps matches TRBD1 (6 bases). Germline assignment: CDR1 SNHLY and CDR2 FYNNEI. Trimming left V 5 bases short and J 6 bases short, with 10 bases between. The CDR3 is 13 residues long. CDR3 nucleotide sequence: TGTGCCAGCAGTACAGGGTGGCCCGGGGAGCTGTTTTTT. It is translated as CASSTGWPGELFF.

This chain joins TRBV7-9 and TRBJ2-7; D unresolved. The CDR3 loop spans 13 amino acids. The germline V gene encodes CDR1 SEHNR and CDR2 FQNEAQ (reference sequence). Trimming removed 6 bases at V and 3 bases at J, with 12 bases between. DNA for the CDR3: TGTGCCAGCAGTCAATATACGGGCTACGAGCAGTACTTC. It encodes CASSQYTGYEQYF.

This chain joins TRBV7-2 and TRBJ2-7; 12 bases are shared with TRBD2. The CDR3 covers 16 residues. Germline CDR1 is SGHTA and CDR2 is FQGNSA. With V trimmed by 5 bases and J by 3 bases, 8 bases remained unmatched. The CDR3 loop reads CASSDPTSGSLYEQYF. CDR3 nucleotides: TGTGCCAGCAGCGATCCGACTAGCGGGAGTCTCTACGAGCAGTACTTC.

This chain uses TRBV12-3 or TRBV12-4 with TRBJ1-5, with D unresolved. V shed 6 bases and J shed 1 base, with 10 bases lying between them. This CDR3 contains 14 residues. CDR3 region: CASSGKGSNQPQHF. In nucleotides, the CDR3 is TGTGCCAGCAGCGGTAAGGGCAGCAATCAGCCCCAGCATTTT.

This clonotype was observed a few times. V gene TRBV5-6 combines with J gene TRBJ1-1; TRBD1 is a possible D gene (5 bases). CDR3 size: 15 residues. Trimming left V 5 bases short and J 1 base short, with 15 bases between. Germline values: CDR1 SGHDT, CDR2 YYEEEE. The CDR3 loop is CASSSFGGTNTEAFF. The CDR3 DNA sequence: TGTGCCAGCAGTTCCTTCGGGGGAACGAACACTGAAGCTTTCTTT.

The V gene is TRBV6-2 or TRBV6-3, the J gene TRBJ2-3, with TRBD1 matching 12 bases. Trimming removed 6 bases from V and 4 bases from J; junction bases left unmatched: 5. Germline V lookup: CDR1 MNHEY, CDR2 SVGEGT. There are 15 residues in the CDR3. The CDR3 DNA is TGTGCCAGCAGAACGGGACAGGGGGCGGCAGATACGCAGTATTTT. Its protein product is CASRTGQGAADTQYF.

The chain combines TRBV20-1 with TRBJ2-1; TRBD2 matches at 8 bases. The germline CDR1 and CDR2 sequences are DFQATT and SNEGSKA (reference sequence). The CDR3 extends over 16 amino acids. J was trimmed by 4 bases and V by 1 base; bases with no gene match: 9. CDR3 amino acids: CSARAIGRAGYNEQFF. As DNA, the CDR3 is TGCAGTGCTAGAGCCATCGGGAGGGCGGGGTACAATGAGCAGTTCTTC.

This chain links TRBV12-3 or TRBV12-4 with TRBJ2-3, with 11 bases that match TRBD2. The V segment lost 5 bases and the J segment 5 bases; nucleotides outside the gene matches: 6. This CDR3 comprises 15 residues. The CDR3, as DNA: TGTGCCAGCAGTAAACTAGCGGGAGTTGTAGATACGCAGTATTTT. This sequence encodes CASSKLAGVVDTQYF.

This chain connects TRBV5-1 to TRBJ2-3; 14 bases are shared with TRBD2. Per germline, CDR1 SGHRS and CDR2 YFSETQ. CDR3 length equals 17 residues. V lost 5 bases, J lost 2 bases, and 7 bases stayed unmatched. CDR3 protein: CASSFSTSGGATDTQYF. For the CDR3, the DNA is TGCGCCAGCAGTTTCTCGACTAGCGGGGGGGCCACAGATACGCAGTATTTT.

This chain connects TRBV7-2 to TRBJ2-5; TRBD1 might be the D (6 bases). The length of the CDR3 is 15 residues. Trimming shortened V by 3 bases and J by 5 bases, and 16 bases separated the two germline ends. Germline assignment: CDR1 SGHTA and CDR2 FQGNSA. The CDR3 loop is CASSFNRDVGETQYF. The CDR3 coding sequence is TGTGCCAGCAGCTTTAACAGGGACGTTGGGGAGACCCAGTACTTC.

V gene TRBV7-6 combines with J gene TRBJ1-1; TRBD1 matches at 7 bases. The CDR3 sequence is 13 residues long. The V segment lost 5 bases and the J segment 4 bases; nucleotides outside the gene matches: 4. CDR1 and CDR2 (germline): SGHVS, FNYEAQ. This chain's CDR3 is CASSGQEGTEAFF. In DNA, the CDR3 is TGTGCCAGCAGCGGACAGGAGGGCACTGAAGCTTTCTTT.

This rearrangement joins TRBV6-1 to TRBJ1-2; 7 nucleotides align to TRBD1. The V and J ends lost 3 bases and 2 bases, in that order; junction bases with no gene match: 12. CDR1 MNHNS and CDR2 SASEGT come from the germline V gene. The CDR3 runs 17 residues. The CDR3 bases are TGTGCCAGCAGTGAGCCCGGGGGCTTGGGACAGAACTATGGCTACACCTTC. It translates to CASSEPGGLGQNYGYTF.

The V and J genes are TRBV2 and TRBJ1-1; D gene unclear. The V end was cut by 2 bases, the J end by 8 bases, with 9 bases between. Germline assignment: CDR1 SNHLY and CDR2 FYNNEI. CDR3 length: 12 amino acids. The CDR3 reads CASSERTDEAFF. The CDR3 nucleotides are TGTGCCAGCAGTGAAAGAACAGACGAAGCTTTCTTT.

The chain links TRBV20-1 to TRBJ2-5, with D possibly TRBD2 on 6 matching bases. This CDR3 has 11 residues. CDR1 is DFQATT, CDR2 SNEGSKA, per germline (reference sequence). Trimming removed 6 bases from V and 10 bases from J, with 15 bases in between. CDR3 amino acids: CSAEGHTHQYF. The CDR3 region has the DNA TGCAGTGCGGAGGGCCACACCCACCAGTACTTC.

This rearrangement joins TRBV5-1 to TRBJ1-1; D perhaps matches TRBD1 (6 bases). Germline lookup yields CDR1 SGHRS and CDR2 YFSETQ. The CDR3 spans 14 residues. V dropped 3 bases and J dropped 3 bases, with 12 bases sitting between them. For the CDR3, the DNA is TGCGCCAGCAGCTCAAACAGGGTCCACACTGAAGCTTTCTTT. It is translated as CASSSNRVHTEAFF.

Only a few counts were recorded for this clonotype. This chain links TRBV12-3 or TRBV12-4 with TRBJ1-5; maybe TRBD1 (5 bases). This CDR3 is 14 amino acids long. The V end lost 3 bases, the J end lost 7 bases, and 13 bases lay between the germline ends. This CDR3 reads CASSLAGHYQPQHF. The CDR3 DNA reads as TGTGCCAGCAGTTTGGCAGGGCACTACCAGCCCCAGCATTTT.

This clonotype has only a few counts. The chain is built from TRBV7-9 and TRBJ1-4, with unresolved D. This CDR3 is built from 17 residues. The V gene's germline CDR1 is SEHNR and CDR2 FQNEAQ (reference sequence). The V end was cut by 1 base, the J end by 0 bases, with 12 bases between. The CDR3 here is CASSLGFLQATNEKLFF. The CDR3 DNA reads TGTGCCAGCAGCTTAGGGTTTCTCCAAGCAACTAATGAAAAACTGTTTTTT.

The J gene is TRBJ2-1, the V gene TRBV6-1; 12 bases map to TRBD2. The CDR3 covers 14 residues. Germline lookup yields CDR1 MNHNS and CDR2 SASEGT. J lost 9 bases, V lost 7 bases, and 7 bases had no gene match. The CDR3 DNA reads as TGTGCCAGCATCCCTAGCGGGGGGGGGAGTGAGCAGTTCTTC. It specifies CASIPSGGGSEQFF.

This clonotype has just a few counts. The V and J genes are TRBV2 and TRBJ1-2, with 9 bases fitting TRBD1. Germline CDR1 is SNHLY and CDR2 is FYNNEI. J was trimmed by 5 bases and V by 4 bases; bases with no gene match: 5. CDR3 length: 14 residues. Here the CDR3 reads CASSGQGVDYGYTF. The DNA for the CDR3 is TGTGCCAGCAGTGGACAGGGGGTCGATTATGGCTACACCTTC.

This sequence joins TRBV7-6 and TRBJ1-1; D is uncertain. V lost 1 base and J 4 bases, leaving 7 bases between the germline ends. The CDR3 contains 13 residues. Germline-derived CDR1 and CDR2 are SGHVS and FNYEAQ. The CDR3 bases are TGTGCCAGCAGCTTAGAATGGCGCACTGAAGCTTTCTTT. Translation: CASSLEWRTEAFF.

The J gene is TRBJ2-7, the V gene TRBV27; perhaps TRBD2 as D (6 bases). CDR3 length equals 14 residues. Trimming shortened V by 2 bases and J by 3 bases, and 11 bases separated the two germline ends. Germline V CDR1 and CDR2: MNHEY, SMNVEV (reference sequence). CDR3 DNA sequence: TGTGCCAGCAGTTTAGCGGGATACGTCTACGAGCAGTACTTC. Residues: CASSLAGYVYEQYF.